This TCR beta chain derives from a study of tumor-infiltrating lymphocytes in oesophageal squamous cell carcinoma. This clonotype was found a few times. CDR1 MNHNS and CDR2 SASEGT come from the germline V gene. This CDR3 contains 15 residues. V gave up 5 bases and J gave up 5 bases; unmatched junction bases: 7. TCRdb redid the calling of the PCR reads with MiXCR, one entry per CDR3 protein. This sample carries 15,000 to 20,000 distinct CDR3 sequences, more than 35% of them seen once, and the ten largest clones take roughly 42%. Sequenced input: esophageal tumor tissue. This receptor was taken from a male donor with esophageal squamous cell carcinoma. The chain has TRBV6-1 and TRBJ2-1, with 9 bases identical to TRBD2. CDR3 nucleotides: TGTGCCAGCAGTTCACGGGGACTAGCCCACAATGAGCAGTTCTTC. Its translation is CASSSRGLAHNEQFF.